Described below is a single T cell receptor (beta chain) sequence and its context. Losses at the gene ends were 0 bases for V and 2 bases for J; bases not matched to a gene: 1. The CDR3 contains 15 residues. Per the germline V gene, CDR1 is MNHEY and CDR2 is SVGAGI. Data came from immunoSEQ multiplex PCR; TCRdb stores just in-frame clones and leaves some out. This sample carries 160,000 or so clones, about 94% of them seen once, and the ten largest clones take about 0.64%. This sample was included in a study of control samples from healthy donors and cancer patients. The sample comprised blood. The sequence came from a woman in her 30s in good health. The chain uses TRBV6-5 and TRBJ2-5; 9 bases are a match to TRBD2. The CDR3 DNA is TGTGCCAGCAGTTACTCCCTAGCGGGGCAAGAGACCCAGTACTTC. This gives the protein CASSYSLAGQETQYF.